The clone carrying this TCR beta chain has more than one count but fewer than ten. CDR3 length: 14 amino acids. V lost 4 bases and J lost 2, with 10 bases in between. The germline V gene encodes CDR1 SGHNT and CDR2 YYREEE (reference sequence). Data came from immunoSEQ multiplex PCR; TCRdb stores just in-frame clones and leaves some out. The repertoire holds roughly 75,000 clones, with approximately 83% as singletons. The sample originates from a study of blood T cell repertoires in COVID-19. Study at large: The cDNA or gDNA used as material had been derived from T cells, B-cell-depleted T cells, or PBMCs.

The clonotype was recovered from a man aged 70-80 years with acute or convalescent COVID-19. The sample consisted of peripheral blood. The chain recombines TRBV5-4 with TRBJ1-3, with D tentatively TRBD1 (6 bases). Written as DNA, the CDR3 is TGTGCCAGCAGCCCAAACAGGGCTGGAAACACCATATATTTT. This encodes CASSPNRAGNTIYF.